Sequencing of this T cell receptor (beta chain) was carried out in a study of blood T cell repertoires in COVID-19. Only one count was recorded for this clone. V lost 1 base, J lost 3 bases, and 12 bases stayed unmatched. CDR3 length: 18 residues. CDR1 and CDR2 (germline): LGHDT, YNNKEL (reference sequence). How the authors handled the data: Estimation of nucleated cell counts was performed using reference gene primer amplification. The method was immunoSEQ multiplex PCR; TCRdb's version includes in-frame clones alone and lacks a portion of them. The V and J calls and clone size were taken over from that table, and D and trimming were inferred from the DNA. The table has about 36,000 clones, about 85% seen once.

The chain recombines TRBV3-1 (or the pseudogene TRBV3-2) with TRBJ1-5, with 7 bases identical to TRBD1. The material sequenced was peripheral blood. The clonotype was recovered from a man aged 65 to 79 with acute or convalescent COVID-19. The CDR3 bases are TGTGCCAGCAGCCAAGTCCCCCTCCCAACAGGGGTCAATCAGCCCCAGCATTTT. Translation: CASSQVPLPTGVNQPQHF.